A selection of T cell receptor beta chains follows, all from one sample in a study of immune cell composition in non-small cell lung cancer. Assay used: immunoSEQ multiplex PCR; TCRdb lists only in-frame clones, some missing. Among approximately 2,500 clones listed, roughly three quarters were seen once. The source material was lung tumor tissue. Receptors were obtained from a human donor with non-small cell lung cancer. Each CDR3 is given with its conserved first and last residue. The order of the fields is V gene, J gene, D gene, clone size, CDR3 protein, CDR3 DNA. The D gene is left open where the match is weak. Some rows have no size entry. The others give once, few or many, or a class for an expanded clone.

>TRBV11-2|TRBJ2-5|.|.
CASSRDLGETQYF
TGTGCCAGCAGCCGGGACTTGGGGGAGACCCAGTACTTC
>TRBV7-9|TRBJ2-5|TRBD1|.
CASKGTAQETQYF
TGTGCCAGCAAAGGGACAGCCCAAGAGACCCAGTACTTC
>TRBV11-2|TRBJ1-3|TRBD1|.
CASTRTGAGNTIYF
TGTGCCAGCACCCGAACAGGGGCTGGAAACACCATATATTTT
>TRBV29-1|TRBJ2-7|TRBD1|.
CSVGGTGIYEQYF
TGCAGCGTGGGAGGGACAGGGATCTATGAGCAGTACTTC
>TRBV5-1|TRBJ2-2|TRBD2|.
CASSLALAGPSTGELFF
TGCGCCAGCAGCTTGGCCCTAGCGGGACCGAGCACCGGGGAGCTGTTTTTT
>TRBV11-1|TRBJ1-3|.|once
CASSFQASNTIYF
TGTGCCAGCAGCTTCCAGGCTTCAAACACCATATATTTT
>TRBV6-1|TRBJ1-1|.|.
CASRGQWSTEAFF
TGTGCCAGCAGGGGACAATGGTCCACTGAAGCTTTCTTT
>TRBV19|TRBJ1-5|TRBD1|.
CASSPRTGLITQPQHF
TGTGCCAGTAGTCCCCGGACAGGGTTAATAACTCAGCCCCAGCATTTT
>TRBV7-3|TRBJ2-1|TRBD2|.
CASSPHSGGSYNEQFF
TGTGCCAGCAGCCCCCATAGCGGGGGTTCCTACAATGAGCAGTTCTTC
>TRBV23-1|TRBJ2-5|TRBD1|.
CASSPSTGGGETQYF
TGCGCCAGCAGTCCCTCTACAGGGGGAGGAGAGACCCAGTACTTC
>TRBV28|TRBJ2-1|.|.
CASRLGGDYNEQFF
TGTGCCAGCAGATTAGGGGGGGATTACAATGAGCAGTTCTTC
>TRBV10-1|TRBJ2-5|.|few
CASSESGTQYF
TGCGCCAGCAGTGAGTCCGGGACCCAGTACTTC
>TRBV4-1|TRBJ2-2|TRBD1|.
CASSISGQGANTGELFF
TGCGCCAGCAGTATCTCAGGACAGGGGGCGAACACCGGGGAGCTGTTTTTT
>TRBV7-2|TRBJ1-1|.|.
CASSPARENTEAFF
TGTGCCAGCAGCCCCGCGAGGGAGAACACTGAAGCTTTCTTT
>TRBV11-2|TRBJ1-4|TRBD1|once
CASSLGAGGRVGRLFF
TGTGCCAGCAGCTTAGGAGCAGGGGGCCGGGTTGGTAGACTGTTTTTT
>TRBV4-2|TRBJ1-2|.|.
CASSQDRDSTYGYTF
TGTGCCAGCAGCCAAGACAGGGATAGTACCTATGGCTACACCTTC
>TRBV28|TRBJ2-1|TRBD2|.
CASSFDPRGGSGMSSYNEQFF
TGTGCCAGCAGCTTCGATCCTCGGGGGGGCTCGGGGATGAGCTCCTACAATGAGCAGTTCTTC
>TRBV27|TRBJ1-2|.|.
CASSQAGNYGYTF
TGTGCCAGCAGTCAAGCCGGGAATTATGGCTACACCTTC
>TRBV19|TRBJ1-2|.|.
CASRPTGTIGYGYTF
TGTGCCAGTAGACCAACAGGGACAATTGGCTATGGCTACACCTTC
>TRBV5-1|TRBJ2-5|.|.
CASSLEGSETQYF
TGCGCCAGCAGCTTAGAGGGATCGGAGACCCAGTACTTC
>TRBV4-1|TRBJ2-3|.|.
CASSQVLGSVGTDTQYF
TGCGCCAGCAGCCAAGTTCTCGGGAGTGTGGGCACAGATACGCAGTATTTT
>TRBV5-6|TRBJ1-6|TRBD1|.
CASSAPGQSYNSPLHF
TGTGCCAGCAGCGCGCCGGGACAGTCCTATAATTCACCCCTCCACTTT
>TRBV7-2|TRBJ2-3|.|.
CASSAYSDTQYF
TGTGCCAGCAGCGCCTACTCAGATACGCAGTATTTT
>TRBV6-1|TRBJ2-2|.|.
CASRKTGANTGELFF
TGTGCCAGCAGGAAGACAGGCGCGAACACCGGGGAGCTGTTTTTT
>TRBV19|TRBJ2-5|.|once
CASSIAGETQYF
TGTGCCAGTAGTATAGCGGGAGAGACCCAGTACTTC
>TRBV6-5|TRBJ1-5|TRBD1|few
CASSFSTGNQPQHF
TGTGCCAGCAGTTTCTCGACAGGGAATCAGCCCCAGCATTTT
>TRBV7-2|TRBJ1-5|TRBD1|.
CASSFQGASNQPQHF
TGTGCCAGCAGCTTCCAGGGGGCAAGCAATCAGCCCCAGCATTTT
>TRBV6-6|TRBJ1-6|.|few
CASRPISSYNSPLHF
TGTGCCAGCAGGCCGATCAGCTCCTATAATTCACCCCTCCACTTT
>TRBV10-3|TRBJ1-4|.|.
CAISEEGLEKLFF
TGTGCCATCAGTGAGGAGGGTTTGGAAAAACTGTTTTTT
>TRBV11-2|TRBJ2-2|.|.
CASSLGWTGGGLFF
TGTGCCAGCAGCTTAGGATGGACGGGGGGCGGGCTGTTTTTT
>TRBV19|TRBJ2-1|TRBD2|.
CASSRDGGATYEQFF
TGTGCCAGTAGTAGGGACGGGGGGGCCACTTATGAGCAGTTCTTC
>TRBV7-8|TRBJ2-1|TRBD2|.
CASSLGLAGYNEQFF
TGTGCCAGCAGCTTAGGGTTAGCGGGATACAATGAGCAGTTCTTC
>TRBV6-5|TRBJ2-3|.|.
CASSYSTSLDTQYF
TGTGCCAGCAGTTACTCGACTAGTTTAGATACGCAGTATTTT
>TRBV7-6|TRBJ2-5|TRBD1|.
CASSLFTGGYQETQYF
TGTGCCAGCAGCTTATTCACAGGGGGCTACCAAGAGACCCAGTACTTC
>TRBV29-1|TRBJ2-7|.|.
CSGMTGNYEQYF
TGCAGCGGAATGACAGGAAACTACGAGCAGTACTTC
>TRBV27|TRBJ2-7|.|.
CASSDAGPYYEQYF
TGTGCCAGCAGTGACGCGGGCCCCTATTACGAGCAGTACTTC
>TRBV19|TRBJ2-7|.|once
CASSAGQTAAGVLRAEQYF
.
>TRBV5-6|TRBJ2-6|TRBD1|.
CASTNRDRHSGANVLTF
TGTGCCAGCACTAACCGGGACAGGCACTCTGGGGCCAACGTCCTGACTTTC
>TRBV7-3|TRBJ1-2|.|.
CASSSGNNYGYTF
TGTGCCAGCAGCTCCGGGAATAACTATGGCTACACCTTC
>TRBV7-2|TRBJ2-6|TRBD1|few
CASSSPGQSSGANVLTF
TGTGCCAGCAGTTCCCCGGGACAGAGCTCTGGGGCCAACGTCCTGACTTTC
>TRBV19|TRBJ1-5|.|.
CASINKAGTLAKPQHF
TGTGCCAGTATTAATAAAGCCGGGACATTGGCTAAGCCCCAGCATTTT
>TRBV11-3|TRBJ2-1|.|.
CASSLDESGSTYNEQFF
TGTGCCAGCAGCTTAGACGAAAGCGGTTCGACCTACAATGAGCAGTTCTTC
>TRBV29-1|TRBJ2-1|.|.
CSVGGENYNEQFF
TGCAGCGTTGGCGGAGAAAACTACAATGAGCAGTTCTTC
>TRBV5-1|TRBJ2-1|TRBD2|.
CASSLQPGTSGGGEQFF
TGCGCCAGCAGCTTACAACCCGGGACTAGCGGGGGTGGTGAGCAGTTCTTC
>TRBV2|TRBJ1-5|.|.
CASSSEGGANQPQHF
TGTGCCAGCAGTTCGGAGGGGGGGGCCAATCAGCCCCAGCATTTT
>TRBV19|TRBJ2-7|TRBD1|.
CASSPTGPYEQYF
TGTGCCAGTAGCCCGACAGGGCCCTACGAGCAGTACTTC
>TRBV7-9|TRBJ1-1|.|.
CASSSSSLGLIQGNTEAFF
TGTGCCAGCAGCTCTTCCTCCCTCGGGCTGATACAGGGAAACACTGAAGCTTTCTTT
>TRBV4-2|TRBJ2-7|.|.
CASSQNQNYEQYF
TGTGCCAGCAGCCAAAATCAAAACTACGAGCAGTACTTC
>TRBV4-2|TRBJ1-5|.|few
CASSTKSYSNQPQHF
TGTGCCAGCAGCACTAAGAGTTATAGCAATCAGCCCCAGCATTTT
>TRBV2|TRBJ1-3|.|.
CASTGLSSSGNTIYF
TGTGCCAGCACAGGCCTTTCGAGCTCTGGAAACACCATATATTTT
>TRBV2|TRBJ1-5|.|few
CASSELSLGSQPQHF
TGTGCCAGCAGTGAATTGTCTTTAGGGAGTCAGCCCCAGCATTTT
>TRBV15|TRBJ2-2|.|.
CATSRDMGRSYTGELFF
TGTGCCACCAGCAGAGATATGGGCAGGTCATACACCGGGGAGCTGTTTTTT